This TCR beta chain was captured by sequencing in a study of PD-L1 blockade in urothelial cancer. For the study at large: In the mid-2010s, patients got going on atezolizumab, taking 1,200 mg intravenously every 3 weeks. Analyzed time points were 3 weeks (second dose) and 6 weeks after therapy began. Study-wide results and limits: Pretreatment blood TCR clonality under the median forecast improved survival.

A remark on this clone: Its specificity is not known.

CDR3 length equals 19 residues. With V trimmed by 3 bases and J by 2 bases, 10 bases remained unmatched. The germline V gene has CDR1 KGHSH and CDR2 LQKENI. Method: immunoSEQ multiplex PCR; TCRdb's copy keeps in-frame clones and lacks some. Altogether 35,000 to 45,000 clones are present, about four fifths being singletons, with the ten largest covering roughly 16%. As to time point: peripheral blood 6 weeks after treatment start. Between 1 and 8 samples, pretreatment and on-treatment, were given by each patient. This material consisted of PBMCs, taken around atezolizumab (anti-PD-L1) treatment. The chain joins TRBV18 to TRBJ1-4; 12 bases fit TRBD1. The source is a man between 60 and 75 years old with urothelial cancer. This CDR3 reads CASSPRRPGQGATNEKLFF. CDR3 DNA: TGTGCCAGCTCACCGAGAAGGCCGGGACAGGGGGCGACTAATGAAAAACTGTTTTTT. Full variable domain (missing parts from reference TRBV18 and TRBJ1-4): NAGVMQNPRHLVRRRGQEARLRCSPMKGHSHVYWYRQLPEEGLKFMVYLQKENIIDESGMPKERFSAEFPKEGPSILRIQQVVRGDSAAYFCASSPRRPGQGATNEKLFFGSGTQLSVL.